The 12 T cell receptor beta chains reported below all come from one sample, sequenced in a study of cytomegalovirus exposure and HLA in healthy donors. The PCR made use of 60 Vbeta and 13 Jbeta primers. Clones were read by immunoSEQ multiplex PCR, and TCRdb kept only the in-frame ones, dropping some. Of 130,000 to 150,000 clones in the sample, 80% were seen once. The specimen sequenced was PBMCs. These receptors were taken from a male donor in good health and CMV-seronegative.

The DNA of the CDR3 is TGTGCCAGCAGCCCCCTCGGGGGGGCAGGGACGCAGTATTTT. This codes for CASSPLGGAGTQYF. The J gene is TRBJ2-3, the V gene TRBV6-5, with 8 bases lining up with TRBD2. The germline CDR1 and CDR2 sequences are MNHEY and SVGAGI. V shed 6 bases, J shed 9 bases, and the junction held 11 bases outside the gene matches. The CDR3 totals 14 residues.

J is TRBJ2-7 and V is TRBV5-4; 7 bases match TRBD1. Germline V gives CDR1 SGHNT, CDR2 YYREEE (reference sequence). The CDR3 spans 13 residues. V gave up 4 bases and J gave up 3 bases; unmatched junction bases: 4. The CDR3 here is CASSTTGNYEQYF. The CDR3 nucleotides are TGTGCCAGCAGCACGACAGGGAACTACGAGCAGTACTTC.

This rearrangement joins TRBV29-1 to TRBJ1-1; possibly TRBD1 for D (5 bases). CDR1 SQVTM and CDR2 ANQGSEA come from the germline V gene. Trimming stripped 8 bases from V and 3 bases from J, with 10 bases between. CDR3 length equals 11 residues. CDR3 bases: TGCAGCACCAGACAGTACACTGAAGCTTTCTTT. This sequence encodes CSTRQYTEAFF.

V gene TRBV7-9 combines with J gene TRBJ2-3, with D possibly TRBD1 on 5 matching bases. CDR1 is SEHNR, CDR2 FQNEAQ, per germline (reference sequence). The CDR3 covers 13 residues. V lost 5 bases and J lost 2, with 8 bases in between. CDR3 loop: CASSGANTDTQYF. The CDR3 DNA is TGTGCCAGCAGCGGGGCTAACACAGATACGCAGTATTTT. The entire variable domain, with the rest obtained from reference TRBV7-9 and TRBJ2-3, is as follows: DTGVSQNPRHKITKRGQNVTFRCDPISEHNRLYWYRQTLGQGPEFLTYFQNEAQLEKSRLLSDRFSAERPKGSFSTLEIQRTEQGDSAMYLCASSGANTDTQYFGPGTRLTVL.

This clone has only a few counts. The chain combines TRBV19 with TRBJ1-4; D perhaps matches TRBD1 (5 bases). From germline, CDR1 is LNHDA and CDR2 SQIVND (reference sequence). Trimming shortened V by 10 bases and J by 10 bases, and 28 bases separated the two germline ends. This CDR3 has 16 residues. The CDR3 reads CATISGGPRMKGKLFF. The CDR3 DNA reads TGTGCCACCATCTCCGGGGGTCCACGAATGAAGGGAAAACTGTTTTTT.

The chain carries TRBV27 and TRBJ2-4, with a weak D call TRBD1 (5 bases). CDR3 length equals 15 residues. The germline V gene has CDR1 MNHEY and CDR2 SMNVEV (reference sequence). Trimming removed 2 bases from V and 0 bases from J, with 8 bases in between. The chain's CDR3 is CASSLGALAKNIQYF. CDR3 nucleotides: TGTGCCAGCAGTTTAGGGGCCCTAGCCAAAAACATTCAGTACTTC.

This clone was observed a handful of times. V gene TRBV28 combines with J gene TRBJ2-7; 10 positions match TRBD1. This CDR3 is built from 15 residues. J was trimmed by 3 bases and V by 6 bases; bases with no gene match: 8. Germline lookup yields CDR1 MDHEN and CDR2 SYDVKM. The CDR3 loop is CASSPLGQGYYEQYF. DNA of the CDR3: TGTGCCAGCAGCCCACTGGGACAGGGGTACTACGAGCAGTACTTC.

V is TRBV7-8 and J is TRBJ2-1, with a tentative D call TRBD2 (6 bases). With 1 base removed from V and 9 bases from J, the gap between germline ends came to 19 bases. CDR1 is SGHVS, CDR2 FQNEAQ, per germline. The CDR3 consists of 16 residues. The CDR3 protein is CASSLVSSAYGSEQFF. CDR3 sequence (DNA): TGTGCCAGCAGCTTAGTTTCTAGCGCCTATGGAAGTGAGCAGTTCTTC.

This rearrangement joins TRBV4-1 to TRBJ2-5; TRBD2 is a possible D gene (5 bases). The CDR3 consists of 15 residues. The V and J ends lost 4 bases and 5 bases respectively, with 17 bases between them. Germline V gives CDR1 MGHRA, CDR2 YSYEKL. The CDR3 DNA follows: TGCGCCAGCAGCCCGGTACTAGGGTCGTTCGAGACCCAGTACTTC. This codes for CASSPVLGSFETQYF.

V gene TRBV5-1 combines with J gene TRBJ1-2, with D uncertain. The CDR3 is 13 residues long. V shed 0 bases and J shed 4 bases, with 7 bases lying between them. Looked up from germline, CDR1 is SGHRS and CDR2 is YFSETQ. DNA of the CDR3: TGCGCCAGCAGCTTGGGCGGGCTCTATGGCTACACCTTC. Its protein is CASSLGGLYGYTF.

The CDR3, as DNA: TGTGCCAGCACTCCCCGACTCGACTACGAGCAGTACTTC. This translates into CASTPRLDYEQYF. The chain employs TRBV2 and TRBJ2-7; D remains ambiguous. The CDR3 has 13 residues. In germline, CDR1 is SNHLY, CDR2 FYNNEI. V lost 7 bases and J lost 3, with 13 bases in between.

The chain is built from TRBV7-6 and TRBJ2-3; 7 positions agree with TRBD1. The CDR3 is 15 residues long. CDR1 SGHVS and CDR2 FNYEAQ come from the germline V gene. The J segment lost 4 bases and the V segment lost 4 bases, leaving 8 bases of the junction unmatched. The CDR3 here is CASSSGTDFSDTQYF. As DNA, the CDR3 is TGTGCCAGCAGCTCCGGGACAGATTTTTCAGATACGCAGTATTTT.